This T cell receptor beta chain comes out of a study of blood T cell repertoires in COVID-19. As for the study in general: The United States, Italy and Spain supplied acute and convalescent COVID-19 samples. Sources were T cells, B-cell-depleted T cells, or PBMCs; the material itself was cDNA or gDNA.

The protocol was immunoSEQ multiplex PCR, while the TCRdb copy is restricted to in-frame clones and leaves out a portion. The sample includes nearly 50,000 clones, approximately 81% of them seen just once. V was shortened by 0 bases and J by 5 bases, with 6 bases between the two germline ends. Germline V gives CDR1 SGHDT, CDR2 YYEEEE. This CDR3 is 13 amino acids long. This chain connects TRBV5-6 to TRBJ1-5; a possible D gene is TRBD1 (5 bases). The clonotype originates from a woman aged 55-69 years with acute or convalescent COVID-19. Sequenced input: peripheral blood. The CDR3 DNA sequence: TGTGCCAGCAGCTTGGGCAGGGATCAGCCCCAGCATTTT. The encoded protein is CASSLGRDQPQHF.